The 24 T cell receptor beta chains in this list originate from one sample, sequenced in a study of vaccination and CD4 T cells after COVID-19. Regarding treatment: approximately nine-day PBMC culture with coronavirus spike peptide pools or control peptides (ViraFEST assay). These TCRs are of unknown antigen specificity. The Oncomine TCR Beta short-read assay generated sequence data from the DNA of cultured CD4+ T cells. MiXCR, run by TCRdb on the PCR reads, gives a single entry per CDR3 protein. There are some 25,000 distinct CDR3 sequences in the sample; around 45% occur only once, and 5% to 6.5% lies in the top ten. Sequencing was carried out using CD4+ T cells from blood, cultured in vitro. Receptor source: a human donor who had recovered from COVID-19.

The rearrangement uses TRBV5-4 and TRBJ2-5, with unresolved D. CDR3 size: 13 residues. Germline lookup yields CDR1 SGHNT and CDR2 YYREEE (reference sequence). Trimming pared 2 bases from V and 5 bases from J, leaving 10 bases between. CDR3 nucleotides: TGTGCCAGCAGCTTTAACGGGTGGGAGACCCAGTACTTC. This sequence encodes CASSFNGWETQYF.

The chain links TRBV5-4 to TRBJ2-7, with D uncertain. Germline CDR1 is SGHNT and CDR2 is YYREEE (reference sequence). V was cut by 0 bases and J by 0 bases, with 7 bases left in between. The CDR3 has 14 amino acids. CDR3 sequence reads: CASSLDQASYEQYF. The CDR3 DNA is TGTGCCAGCAGCTTGGATCAGGCCTCCTACGAGCAGTACTTC.

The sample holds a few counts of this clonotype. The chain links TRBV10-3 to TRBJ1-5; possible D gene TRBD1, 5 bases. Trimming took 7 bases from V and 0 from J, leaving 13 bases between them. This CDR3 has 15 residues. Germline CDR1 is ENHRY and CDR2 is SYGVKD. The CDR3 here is CAIKTENNSNQPQHF. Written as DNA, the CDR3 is TGTGCCATCAAGACAGAAAATAATAGCAATCAGCCCCAGCATTTT.

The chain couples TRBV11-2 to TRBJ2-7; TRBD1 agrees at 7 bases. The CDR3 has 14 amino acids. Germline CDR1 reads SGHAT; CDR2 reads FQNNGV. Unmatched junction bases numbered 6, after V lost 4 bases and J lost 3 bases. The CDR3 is CASSSQGSIYEQYF. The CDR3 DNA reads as TGTGCCAGCAGCTCACAGGGGAGCATCTACGAGCAGTACTTC.

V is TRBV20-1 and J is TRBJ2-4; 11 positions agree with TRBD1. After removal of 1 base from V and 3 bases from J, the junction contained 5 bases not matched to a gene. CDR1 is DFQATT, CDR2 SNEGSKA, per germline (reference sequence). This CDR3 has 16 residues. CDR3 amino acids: CSARVRTGGVKNIQYF. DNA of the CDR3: TGCAGTGCTAGAGTGAGGACAGGGGGCGTCAAAAACATTCAGTACTTC.

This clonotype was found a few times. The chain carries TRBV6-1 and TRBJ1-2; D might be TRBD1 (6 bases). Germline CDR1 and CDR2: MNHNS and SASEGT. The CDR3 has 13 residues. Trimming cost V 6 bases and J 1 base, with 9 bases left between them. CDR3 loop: CASRRDINYGYTF. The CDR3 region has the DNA TGTGCCAGCAGGCGGGACATTAACTATGGCTACACCTTC.

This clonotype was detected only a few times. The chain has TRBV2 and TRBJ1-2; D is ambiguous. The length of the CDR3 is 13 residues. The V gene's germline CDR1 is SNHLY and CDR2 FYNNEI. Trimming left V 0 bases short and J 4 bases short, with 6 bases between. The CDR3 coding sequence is TGTGCCAGCAGTGAAGCTCCGGGCTATGGCTACACCTTC. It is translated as CASSEAPGYGYTF. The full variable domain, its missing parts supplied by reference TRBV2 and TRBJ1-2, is EPEVTQTPSHQVTQMGQEVILRCVPISNHLYFYWYRQILGQKVEFLVSFYNNEISEKSEIFDDQFSVERPDGSNFTLKIRSTKLEDSAMYFCASSEAPGYGYTFGSGTRLTVV.

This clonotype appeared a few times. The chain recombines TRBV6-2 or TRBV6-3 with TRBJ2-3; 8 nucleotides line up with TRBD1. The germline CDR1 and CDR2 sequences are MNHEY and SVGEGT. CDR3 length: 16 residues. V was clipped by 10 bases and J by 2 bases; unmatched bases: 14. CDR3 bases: TGTGCCACCACAAAGGACAGGGCATGGAACACAGATACGCAGTATTTT. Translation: CATTKDRAWNTDTQYF.

CDR3 coding DNA: TGTGCCAGCAGCCAGTCCTCTGGGGCCAACGTCCTGACTTTC. The encoded protein is CASSQSSGANVLTF. The rearrangement uses TRBV27 and TRBJ2-6, with no clear D. Germline CDR1 and CDR2: MNHEY and SMNVEV (reference sequence). Trimming cost V 6 bases and J 0 bases, with 6 bases left between them. CDR3 length: 14 amino acids.

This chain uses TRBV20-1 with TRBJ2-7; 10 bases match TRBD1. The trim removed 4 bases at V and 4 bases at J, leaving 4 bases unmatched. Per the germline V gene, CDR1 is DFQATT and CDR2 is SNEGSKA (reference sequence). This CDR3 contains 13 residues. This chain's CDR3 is CSANGDRGYEQYF. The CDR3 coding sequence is TGCAGTGCTAATGGGGACAGGGGTTACGAGCAGTACTTC.

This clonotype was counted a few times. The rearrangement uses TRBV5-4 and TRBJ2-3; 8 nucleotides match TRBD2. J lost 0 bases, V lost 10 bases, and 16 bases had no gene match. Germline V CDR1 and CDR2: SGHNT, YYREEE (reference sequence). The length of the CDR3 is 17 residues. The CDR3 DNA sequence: TGTGCCCTGCGACCCGGGGGGGCCAGGCCAAGCACAGATACGCAGTATTTT. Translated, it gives CALRPGGARPSTDTQYF.

This chain's CDR3 is CASSATSGGGGELFF. CDR3 DNA: TGTGCCAGCAGTGCTACTAGCGGGGGCGGCGGGGAGCTGTTTTTT. This sequence joins TRBV6-4 and TRBJ2-2, with 11 bases fitting TRBD2. CDR1 is MRHNA, CDR2 SNTAGT, per germline. The CDR3 totals 15 residues. J gave up 7 bases and V 4 bases, and 5 bases lay outside the gene matches.

CDR3 DNA: TGTGCCAGCAGCTTAGTAGGAGGGGCGTATAGCAATCAGCCCCAGCATTTT. Its translation is CASSLVGGAYSNQPQHF. The chain carries TRBV7-9 and TRBJ1-5; D might be TRBD1 (5 bases). V was cut by 1 base and J by 0 bases, with 13 bases left in between. The CDR3 is made up of 17 amino acids. CDR1 and CDR2 from the germline V gene are SEHNR and FQNEAQ (reference sequence).

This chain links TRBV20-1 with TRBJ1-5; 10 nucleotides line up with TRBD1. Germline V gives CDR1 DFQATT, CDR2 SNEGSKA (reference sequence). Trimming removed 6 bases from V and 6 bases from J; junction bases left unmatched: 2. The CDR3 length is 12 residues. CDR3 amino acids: CSARTGGQPQHF. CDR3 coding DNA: TGCAGTGCCAGGACAGGGGGTCAGCCCCAGCATTTT.

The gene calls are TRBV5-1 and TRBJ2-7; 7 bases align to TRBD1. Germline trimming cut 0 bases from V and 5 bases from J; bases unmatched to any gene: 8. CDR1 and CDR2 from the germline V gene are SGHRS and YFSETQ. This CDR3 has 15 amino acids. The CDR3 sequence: CASSLVWQGDHEQYF. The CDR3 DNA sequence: TGCGCCAGCAGCTTGGTCTGGCAGGGGGACCACGAGCAGTACTTC. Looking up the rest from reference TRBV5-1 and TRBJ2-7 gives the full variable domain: KAGVTQTPRYLIKTRGQQVTLSCSPISGHRSVSWYQQTPGQGLQFLFEYFSETQRNKGNFPGRFSGRQFSNSRSEMNVSTLELGDSALYLCASSLVWQGDHEQYFGPGTRLTVT.

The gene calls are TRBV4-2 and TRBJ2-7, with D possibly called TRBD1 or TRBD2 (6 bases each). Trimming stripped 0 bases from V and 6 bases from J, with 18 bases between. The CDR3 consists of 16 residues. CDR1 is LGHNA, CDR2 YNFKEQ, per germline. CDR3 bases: TGTGCCAGCAGCCAAGATCGCCGCGGGATAGGGGGCGAGCAGTACTTC. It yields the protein CASSQDRRGIGGEQYF.

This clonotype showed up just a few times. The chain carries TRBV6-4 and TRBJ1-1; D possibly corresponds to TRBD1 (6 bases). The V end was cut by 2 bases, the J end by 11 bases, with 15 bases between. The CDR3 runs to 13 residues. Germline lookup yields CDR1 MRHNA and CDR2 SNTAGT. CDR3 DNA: TGTGCCAGCAGTGACGGGTGGGGGGCAGAGGCTTTCTTT. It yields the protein CASSDGWGAEAFF.

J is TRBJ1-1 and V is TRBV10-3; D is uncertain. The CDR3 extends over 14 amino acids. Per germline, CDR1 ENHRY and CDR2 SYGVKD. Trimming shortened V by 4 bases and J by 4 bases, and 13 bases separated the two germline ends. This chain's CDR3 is CAISVGQRGTEAFF. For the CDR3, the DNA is TGTGCCATCAGTGTAGGCCAACGCGGCACTGAAGCTTTCTTT.

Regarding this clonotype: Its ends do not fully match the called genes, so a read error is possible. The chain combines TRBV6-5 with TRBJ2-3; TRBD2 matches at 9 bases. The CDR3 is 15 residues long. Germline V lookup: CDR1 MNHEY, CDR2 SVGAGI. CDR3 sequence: CASNYGAGGGNTQYF. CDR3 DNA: TGTGCCAGCAATTACGGGGCGGGAGGGGGAAATACGCAGTATTTT.

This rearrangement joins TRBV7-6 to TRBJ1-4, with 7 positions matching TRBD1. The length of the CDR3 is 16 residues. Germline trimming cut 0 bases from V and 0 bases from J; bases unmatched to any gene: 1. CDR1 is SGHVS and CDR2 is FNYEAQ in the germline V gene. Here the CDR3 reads CASSLAGTATNEKLFF. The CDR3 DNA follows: TGTGCCAGCAGCTTAGCCGGGACAGCAACTAATGAAAAACTGTTTTTT.

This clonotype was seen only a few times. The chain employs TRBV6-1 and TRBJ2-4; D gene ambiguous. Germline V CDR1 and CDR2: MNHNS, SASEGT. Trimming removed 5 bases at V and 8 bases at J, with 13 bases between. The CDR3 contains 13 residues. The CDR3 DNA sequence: TGTGCCAGCAGTCGTGGTCCCTGGGACATTCAGTACTTC. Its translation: CASSRGPWDIQYF.

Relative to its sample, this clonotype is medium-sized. The CDR3 bases are TGTGCCAGCAGCTTAGCGGGGGGGGTTAACTATGGCTACACCTTC. Protein sequence: CASSLAGGVNYGYTF. The chain employs TRBV7-2 and TRBJ1-2; TRBD1 is a possible D gene (5 bases). The CDR3 consists of 15 residues. V gave up 0 bases and J gave up 1 base, with 9 bases separating them. The germline V gene encodes CDR1 SGHTA and CDR2 FQGNSA.

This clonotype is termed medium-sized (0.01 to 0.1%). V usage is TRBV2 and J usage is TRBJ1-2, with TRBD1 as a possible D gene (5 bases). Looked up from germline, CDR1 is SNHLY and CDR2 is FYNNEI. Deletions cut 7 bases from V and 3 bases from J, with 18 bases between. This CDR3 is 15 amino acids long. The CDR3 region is CASIDGAGTHYGYTF. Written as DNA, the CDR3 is TGTGCCAGCATCGACGGGGCAGGGACGCACTATGGCTACACCTTC.

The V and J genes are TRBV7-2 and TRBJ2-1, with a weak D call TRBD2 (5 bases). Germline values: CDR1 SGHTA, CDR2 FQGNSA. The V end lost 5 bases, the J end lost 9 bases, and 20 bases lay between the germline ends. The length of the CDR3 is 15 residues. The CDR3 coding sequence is TGTGCCAGCAGCCCCCAGGACTTGTCAGGAGGTGAGCAGTTCTTC. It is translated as CASSPQDLSGGEQFF.